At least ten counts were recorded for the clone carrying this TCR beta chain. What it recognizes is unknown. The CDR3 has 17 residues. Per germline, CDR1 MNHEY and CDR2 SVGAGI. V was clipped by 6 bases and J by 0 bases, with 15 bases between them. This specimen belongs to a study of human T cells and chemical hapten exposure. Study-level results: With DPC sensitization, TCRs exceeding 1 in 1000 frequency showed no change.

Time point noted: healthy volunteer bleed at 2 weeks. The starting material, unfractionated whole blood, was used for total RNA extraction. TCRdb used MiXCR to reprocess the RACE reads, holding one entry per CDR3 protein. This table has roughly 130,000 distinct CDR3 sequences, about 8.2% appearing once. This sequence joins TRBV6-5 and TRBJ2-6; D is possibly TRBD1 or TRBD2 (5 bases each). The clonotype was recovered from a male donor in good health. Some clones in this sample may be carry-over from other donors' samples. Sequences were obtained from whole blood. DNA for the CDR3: TGTGCCAGCAGAGCCGGGACCGGAGGCTCTGGGGCCAACGTCCTGACTTTC. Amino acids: CASRAGTGGSGANVLTF.